This T cell receptor beta chain stems from a study of T cell responses to AZD1222 COVID-19 vaccine. Across the study: Pooling covered second doses at about 4 or about 12 weeks.

Study results and caveats: Compared with day 0, the breadth and depth of the Spike-specific TCR repertoire rose significantly after two doses of AZD1222. White British ancestry dominated among donors, who included more females, and clonal diversity was possibly underestimated. Unmutated variant regions are reportedly the target of nearly half of TCRs that are spike-specific.

A note on this clone: The antigen remains undetermined.

In germline, CDR1 is MDHEN, CDR2 SYDVKM. V was cut by 5 bases and J by 3 bases, with 10 bases left in between. This CDR3 is 13 amino acids long. Repertoires were generated with immunoSEQ multiplex PCR, while TCRdb's copy carries only in-frame clones and drops some. The profile shows over 85,000 clones, 81% of them singletons. The V and J genes are TRBV28 and TRBJ1-2; D ambiguous. The sequencing here drew on peripheral blood, taken on day 0 of AZD1222 vaccination. The origin of this receptor is an adult in good health. The chain's CDR3 is CASSVLTDYGYTF. In nucleotides, the CDR3 is TGTGCCAGCAGTGTGCTTACAGACTATGGCTACACCTTC.